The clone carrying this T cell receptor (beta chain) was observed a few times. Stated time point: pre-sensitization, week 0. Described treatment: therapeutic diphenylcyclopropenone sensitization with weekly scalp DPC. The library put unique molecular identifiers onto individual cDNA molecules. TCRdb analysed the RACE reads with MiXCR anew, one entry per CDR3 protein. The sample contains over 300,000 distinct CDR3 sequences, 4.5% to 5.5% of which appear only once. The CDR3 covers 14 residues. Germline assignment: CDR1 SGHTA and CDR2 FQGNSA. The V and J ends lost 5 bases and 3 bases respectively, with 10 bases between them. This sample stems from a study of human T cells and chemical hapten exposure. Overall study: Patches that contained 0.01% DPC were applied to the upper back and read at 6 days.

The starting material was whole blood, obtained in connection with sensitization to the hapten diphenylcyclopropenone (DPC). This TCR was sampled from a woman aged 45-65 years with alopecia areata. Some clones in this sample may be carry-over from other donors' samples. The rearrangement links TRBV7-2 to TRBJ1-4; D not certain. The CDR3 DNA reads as TGTGCCAGCAGCATGTCCTCAGCTAATGAAAAACTGTTTTTT. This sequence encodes CASSMSSANEKLFF.